This TCR beta chain was captured by sequencing in a study of T cells in Graves' hyperthyroidism and ophthalmopathy. Study-level points and caveats: The model forecast ophthalmopathy, anticipating it by a median roughly 6 months before onset. Most expanded thyroid clonotypes above 0.001 recurred in blood. In the analysis, a 13 V-J model separated ophthalmopathy from stable hyperthyroidism.

Amplification yielded TCR beta CDR3 regions, with RNA transcripts as the source. TCR CDR3 underwent first-round RT-PCR with the HTBI primer set. TCRdb recomputed calls from the multiplex PCR reads with MiXCR, one row per CDR3 protein. The table lists some 620,000 distinct CDR3 sequences, roughly 16% of them singletons. This clonotype was detected ten times or more. The target antigen is unknown. Between the trimmed V and J ends, which lost 7 bases and 4 bases, there was a span of 14 bases. Germline CDR1 is MDHEN and CDR2 is SYDVKM. The CDR3 sequence is 14 residues long. Clinical symptoms, serum thyroxine, TRAb, thyroid ultrasound and orbital computed tomography informed diagnoses.

The rearrangement uses TRBV28 and TRBJ2-1; D possibly matches TRBD1 or TRBD2 (6 bases each). This receptor was identified in a woman between 25 and 40 years old with Graves' hyperthyroidism. The sample comprised blood. In DNA form, the CDR3 reads TGTGCCAGCACCGAAGGGGGGCCGTACAATGAGCAGTTCTTC. Its protein is CASTEGGPYNEQFF.